One and the same sample provided the 8 T cell receptor beta chains below, sequenced in a study of beta chain features in type 1 diabetes. Every bit of the isolated RNA underwent reverse transcription, so sequencing read expressed TCRB transcripts. Profiling relied on immunoSEQ multiplex PCR, and the TCRdb table lists in-frame clones only, not all of them. Counted here are approximately 470,000 clones, approximately 31% occurring once; the ten biggest clones make up 0.065%. Input material: naive CD4+ T cells from blood. These receptors originate from a man younger than 35 in good health.

This clone was detected a few times. The V call is TRBV9, the J call TRBJ2-5, with D unresolved. Germline loops: CDR1 SGDLS, CDR2 YYNGEE. This CDR3 contains 12 residues. Trimming cost V 4 bases and J 4 bases, with 8 bases left between them. The CDR3 nucleotides are TGTGCCAGCAGCACCAAGGGAGAGACCCAGTACTTC. Translating it yields CASSTKGETQYF.

This clone has a single count. This rearrangement joins TRBV7-3 to TRBJ2-2; unclear D gene. CDR1 is SGHTA, CDR2 FQGTGA, per germline. V was cut by 0 bases and J by 1 base, with 6 bases left in between. The CDR3 contains 15 residues. CDR3 sequence (DNA): TGTGCCAGCAGCTTAACGCGGCAGAACACCGGGGAGCTGTTTTTT. Translated, it gives CASSLTRQNTGELFF.

The chain joins TRBV6-5 to TRBJ2-3; 7 bases match TRBD1. The CDR3 extends over 14 amino acids. Germline CDR1 MNHEY, CDR2 SVGAGI. With V trimmed by 5 bases and J by 2 bases, 4 bases remained unmatched. In nucleotides, the CDR3 is TGTGCCAGCAGTCGACAGGGATACACAGATACGCAGTATTTT. Its translation is CASSRQGYTDTQYF.

This rearrangement joins TRBV7-8 to TRBJ2-1, with D tentatively TRBD1 or TRBD2 (5 bases each). CDR1 SGHVS and CDR2 FQNEAQ come from the germline V gene. CDR3 size: 15 residues. V was clipped by 1 base and J by 8 bases, with 15 bases between them. The CDR3 nucleotides read TGTGCCAGCAGCTTAGGGCCAGGGTGGGAGCATGAGCAGTTCTTC. Encoded protein: CASSLGPGWEHEQFF.

This clone was counted only a few times. This chain connects TRBV29-1 to TRBJ2-7, with D perhaps matching TRBD1 (6 bases). Germline V lookup: CDR1 SQVTM, CDR2 ANQGSEA. The CDR3 runs 14 residues. Trimming removed 4 bases at V and 0 bases at J, with 13 bases between. In DNA form, the CDR3 reads TGCAGCGTTGTAGGACAGACCAGCTCCTACGAGCAGTACTTC. As protein: CSVVGQTSSYEQYF.

CDR3 sequence: CAWRRRPSYEQYF. In DNA, the CDR3 is TGTGCCTGGAGAAGGAGACCAAGCTACGAGCAGTACTTC. The chain is built from TRBV30 and TRBJ2-5; D is ambiguous. The end of the DNA aligns better with TRBJ2-7, so the J call may be wrong. The germline CDR1 and CDR2 sequences are GTSNPN and SVGIG (reference sequence). The CDR3 contains 13 residues.

The V call is TRBV18, the J call TRBJ2-5; no clear D gene. V shed 3 bases and J shed 5 bases, with 7 bases lying between them. The germline CDR1 and CDR2 sequences are KGHSH and LQKENI. The CDR3 length is 12 residues. CDR3 DNA: TGTGCCAGCTCACCGAGGATGGAGACCCAGTACTTC. This translates into CASSPRMETQYF.

This clone was counted only a few times. The chain has TRBV6-4 and TRBJ2-1; a possible D gene is TRBD1 (5 bases). This CDR3 region has 13 residues. The germline gives CDR1 MRHNA, CDR2 SNTAGT. Trimming removed 3 bases at V and 3 bases at J, with 6 bases between. CDR3 amino acids: CASSEGVYNEQFF. DNA of the CDR3: TGTGCCAGCAGTGAAGGGGTCTACAATGAGCAGTTCTTC.